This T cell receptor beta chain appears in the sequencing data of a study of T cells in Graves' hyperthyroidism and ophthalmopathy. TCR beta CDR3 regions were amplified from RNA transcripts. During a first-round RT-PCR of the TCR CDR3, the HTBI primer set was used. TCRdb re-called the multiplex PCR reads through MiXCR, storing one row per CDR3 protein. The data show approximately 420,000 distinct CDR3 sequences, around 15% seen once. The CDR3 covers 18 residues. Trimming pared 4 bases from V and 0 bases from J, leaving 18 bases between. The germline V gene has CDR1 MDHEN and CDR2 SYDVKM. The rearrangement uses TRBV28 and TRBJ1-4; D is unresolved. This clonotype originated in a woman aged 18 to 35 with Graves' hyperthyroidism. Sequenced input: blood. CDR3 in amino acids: CASSSSAPEGATNEKLFF. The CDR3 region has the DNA TGTGCCAGCAGTTCGAGCGCCCCGGAGGGTGCAACTAATGAAAAACTGTTTTTT.